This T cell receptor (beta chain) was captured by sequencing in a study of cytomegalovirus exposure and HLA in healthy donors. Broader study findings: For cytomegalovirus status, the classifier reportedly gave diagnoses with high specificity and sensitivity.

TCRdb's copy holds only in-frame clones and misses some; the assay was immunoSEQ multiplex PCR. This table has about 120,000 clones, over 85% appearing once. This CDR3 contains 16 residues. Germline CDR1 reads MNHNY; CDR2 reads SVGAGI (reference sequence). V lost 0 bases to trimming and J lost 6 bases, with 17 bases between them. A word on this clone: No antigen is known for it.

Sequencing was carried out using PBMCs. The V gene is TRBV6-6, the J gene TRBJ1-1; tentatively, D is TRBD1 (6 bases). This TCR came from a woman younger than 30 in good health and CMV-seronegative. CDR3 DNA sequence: TGTGCCAGCAGTTACTCGTGGGGACAAAGGTTGGCTGAAGCTTTCTTT. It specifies CASSYSWGQRLAEAFF.